The T cell receptor (beta chain) under discussion was sequenced for a study of tumor-infiltrating lymphocytes in localized non-small cell lung cancer. In the study overall: Several tumor histologies, both smoking statuses, and some post-neoadjuvant chemotherapy samples were included. General observations from the study: Technical variation could not be separated from intratumor heterogeneity here.

The protocol was immunoSEQ multiplex PCR, while the TCRdb copy is restricted to in-frame clones and leaves out a portion. Of 10,000 to 12,000 clones in the sample, about 86% were seen once. Of note for this clone: Its antigen remains unidentified.

Trimming shortened V by 1 base and J by 1 base, and 8 bases separated the two germline ends. Per germline, CDR1 SGHRS and CDR2 YFSETQ. The CDR3 has 14 residues. Sequences were obtained from uninvolved lung tissue not adjacent to the tumor. This receptor was taken from a human donor with non-small cell lung cancer. The genes are TRBV5-1 and TRBJ1-2; tentative D call: TRBD1 (5 bases). The CDR3 loop is CASSLTGGNYGYTF. The CDR3 DNA reads as TGCGCCAGCAGCTTGACAGGCGGTAACTATGGCTACACCTTC. Full variable domain (remainder filled in from reference TRBV5-1 and TRBJ1-2): KAGVTQTPRYLIKTRGQQVTLSCSPISGHRSVSWYQQTPGQGLQFLFEYFSETQRNKGNFPGRFSGRQFSNSRSEMNVSTLELGDSALYLCASSLTGGNYGYTFGSGTRLTVV.